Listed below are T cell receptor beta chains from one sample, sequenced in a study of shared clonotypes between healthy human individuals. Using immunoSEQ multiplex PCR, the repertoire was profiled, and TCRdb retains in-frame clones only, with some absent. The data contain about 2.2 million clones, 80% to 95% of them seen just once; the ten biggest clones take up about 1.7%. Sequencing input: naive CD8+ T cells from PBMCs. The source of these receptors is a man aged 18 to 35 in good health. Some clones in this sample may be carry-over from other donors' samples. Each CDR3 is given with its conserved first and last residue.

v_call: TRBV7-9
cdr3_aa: CASTGERSVYEQYF

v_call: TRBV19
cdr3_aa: CASSTSSEQYF

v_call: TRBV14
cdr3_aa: CASSQDSGRELEQFF

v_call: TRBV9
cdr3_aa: CASSVAGRGLAGELFF

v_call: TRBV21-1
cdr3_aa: CASSKPPAVETDTQYF

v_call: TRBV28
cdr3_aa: CASSYAPTSDYEQYF

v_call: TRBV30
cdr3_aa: CAWWGQGAFGGAGELFF

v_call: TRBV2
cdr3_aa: CASSGDRRSTDTQYF

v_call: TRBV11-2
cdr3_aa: CASSSVRSGSEEETQYF

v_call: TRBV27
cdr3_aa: CASSFNPPGRLSYGYTF

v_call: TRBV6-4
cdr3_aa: CASRATGTAYNEQFF

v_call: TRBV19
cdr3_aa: CASSITRDRESYGYTF

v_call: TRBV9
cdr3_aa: CASSALGQGFNYGYTF

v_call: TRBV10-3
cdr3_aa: CAISESIRFRDTEAFF

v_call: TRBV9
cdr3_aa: CASSAPVERRAFF

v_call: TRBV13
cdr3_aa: CASSLQGQGYETQYF

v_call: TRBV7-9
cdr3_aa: CASSFPRRLAGVYEQYF

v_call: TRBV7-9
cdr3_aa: CASRSEDREELFF

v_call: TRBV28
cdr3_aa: CASSPGGEQFF

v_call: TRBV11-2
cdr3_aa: CASSLDSGQGQFF

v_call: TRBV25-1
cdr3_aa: CASSLLYSGELFF

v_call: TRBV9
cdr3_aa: CASSSQGDRGPGNTIYF

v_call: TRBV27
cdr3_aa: CASSGGSEQYF

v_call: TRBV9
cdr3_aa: CASSVFRDSPTGNTIYF

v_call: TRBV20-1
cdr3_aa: CSVGGPLEAFF

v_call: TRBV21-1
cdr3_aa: CASSAQGQTYEQYF

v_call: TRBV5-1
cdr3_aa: CASSLGLNTEAFF

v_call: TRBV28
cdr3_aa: CASSSRDRGDGYTF

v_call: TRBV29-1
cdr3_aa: CSVSGTTEPSTDTQYF

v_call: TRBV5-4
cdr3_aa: CASSAAEVPHRYNEQFF

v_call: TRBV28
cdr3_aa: CASSFLGNYEQYF

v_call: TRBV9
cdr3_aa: CASSATGALNQPQHF

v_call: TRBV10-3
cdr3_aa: CAISGTSKLYEQYF

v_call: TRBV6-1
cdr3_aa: CASSEGVVSVVWRNIQYF